This T cell receptor (beta chain) stems from a study of blood T cells in healthy people across ages. This clonotype was recorded at least ten times. The antigen remains unidentified. Next came a second PCR, run for about 6 to 12 cycles, which used a sample-barcoded 5' primer along with a J-beta primer mix. With 12 random nucleotides, a template-switch adaptor tagged each individual cDNA molecule. TCRdb re-analysed the 5' RACE reads in MiXCR, keeping a single row per CDR3 protein. The sample shows about 680,000 distinct CDR3 sequences, 45% to 50% of them seen only once. This CDR3 has 14 residues. Trimming left V 5 bases short and J 6 bases short, with 17 bases between. Broader study findings: Unknown CMV status may confound age-related changes in expanded clones. Per million T cells, TCR beta diversity dropped roughly linearly as age increased. Versus aged donors, long-lived donors had higher diversity and more naive CD4+ cells.

The sequenced sample was blood. This chain uses TRBV12-3 or TRBV12-4 with TRBJ2-7; weak D call: TRBD2 (5 bases). The source is a woman aged 60-75 years in good health. The CDR3 is CASSPSRRGSEQYF. The DNA of the CDR3 is TGTGCCAGCAGTCCCTCCCGCCGGGGTAGCGAGCAGTACTTC.